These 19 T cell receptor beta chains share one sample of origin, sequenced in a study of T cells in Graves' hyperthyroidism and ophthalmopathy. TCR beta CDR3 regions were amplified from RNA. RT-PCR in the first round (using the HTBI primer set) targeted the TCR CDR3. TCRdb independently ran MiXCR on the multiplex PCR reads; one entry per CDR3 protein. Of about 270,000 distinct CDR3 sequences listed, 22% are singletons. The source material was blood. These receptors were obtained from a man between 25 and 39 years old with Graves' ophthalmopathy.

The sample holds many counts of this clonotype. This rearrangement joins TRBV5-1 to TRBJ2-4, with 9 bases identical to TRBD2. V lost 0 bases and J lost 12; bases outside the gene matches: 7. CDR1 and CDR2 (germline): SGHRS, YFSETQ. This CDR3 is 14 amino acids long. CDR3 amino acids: CASSLEGGRATQYF. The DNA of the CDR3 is TGCGCCAGCAGCTTGGAAGGCGGGAGGGCCACTCAGTACTTC.

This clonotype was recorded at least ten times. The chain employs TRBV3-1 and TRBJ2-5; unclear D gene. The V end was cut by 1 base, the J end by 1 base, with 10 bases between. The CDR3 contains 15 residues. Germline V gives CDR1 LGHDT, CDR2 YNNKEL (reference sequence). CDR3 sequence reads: CASSQGNPPQETQYF. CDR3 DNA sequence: TGTGCCAGCAGCCAAGGTAACCCACCCCAAGAGACCCAGTACTTC.

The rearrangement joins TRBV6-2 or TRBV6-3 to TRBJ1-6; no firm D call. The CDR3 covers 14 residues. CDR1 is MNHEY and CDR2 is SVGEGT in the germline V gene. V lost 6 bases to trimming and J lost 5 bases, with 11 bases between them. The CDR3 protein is CASSGMADNSPLHF. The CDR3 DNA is TGTGCCAGCAGCGGAATGGCAGATAATTCACCCCTCCACTTT.

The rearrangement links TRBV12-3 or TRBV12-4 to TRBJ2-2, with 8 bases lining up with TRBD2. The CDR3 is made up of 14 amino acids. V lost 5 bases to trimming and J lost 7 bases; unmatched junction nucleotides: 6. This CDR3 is CASSREGLGGELFF. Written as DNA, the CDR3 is TGTGCCAGCAGTCGGGAGGGCCTTGGCGGGGAGCTGTTTTTT.

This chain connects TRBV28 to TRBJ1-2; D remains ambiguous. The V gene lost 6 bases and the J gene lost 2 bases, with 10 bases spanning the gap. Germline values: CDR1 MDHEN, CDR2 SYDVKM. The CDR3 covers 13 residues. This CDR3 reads CASRSGRNYGYTF. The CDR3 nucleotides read TGTGCCAGCAGATCGGGGAGGAACTATGGCTACACCTTC.

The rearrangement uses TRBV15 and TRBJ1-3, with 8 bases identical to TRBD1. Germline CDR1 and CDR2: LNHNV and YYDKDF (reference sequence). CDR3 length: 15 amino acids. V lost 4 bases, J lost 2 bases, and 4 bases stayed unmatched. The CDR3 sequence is CATSTMDRAGNTIYF. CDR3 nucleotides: TGTGCCACCAGCACTATGGACAGGGCTGGAAACACCATATATTTT.

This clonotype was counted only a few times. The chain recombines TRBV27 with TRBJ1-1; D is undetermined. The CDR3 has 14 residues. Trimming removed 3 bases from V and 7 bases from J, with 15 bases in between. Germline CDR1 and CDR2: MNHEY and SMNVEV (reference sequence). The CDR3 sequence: CASSFRDPGHEAFF. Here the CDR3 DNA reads TGTGCCAGCAGTTTTAGGGATCCGGGCCATGAAGCTTTCTTT.

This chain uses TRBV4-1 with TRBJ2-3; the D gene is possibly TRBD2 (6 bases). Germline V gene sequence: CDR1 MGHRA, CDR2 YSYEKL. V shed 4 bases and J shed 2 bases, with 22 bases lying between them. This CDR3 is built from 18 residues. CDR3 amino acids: CASSPVSLRAGHTDTQYF. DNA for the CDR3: TGCGCCAGCAGCCCCGTATCCCTCCGAGCGGGCCACACAGATACGCAGTATTTT.

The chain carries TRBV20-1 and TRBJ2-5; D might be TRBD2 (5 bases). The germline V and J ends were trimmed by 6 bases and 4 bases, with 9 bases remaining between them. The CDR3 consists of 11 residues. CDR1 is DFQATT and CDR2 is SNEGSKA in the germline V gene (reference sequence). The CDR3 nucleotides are TGCAGTGCAGCGGAGACAGAGACCCAGTACTTC. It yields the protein CSAAETETQYF.

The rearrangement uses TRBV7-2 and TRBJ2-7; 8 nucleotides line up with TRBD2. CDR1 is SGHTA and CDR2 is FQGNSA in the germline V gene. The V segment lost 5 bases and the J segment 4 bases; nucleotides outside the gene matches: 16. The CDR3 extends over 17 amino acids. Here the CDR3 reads CASSPVHQAGVLYEQYF. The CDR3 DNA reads TGTGCCAGCAGCCCAGTTCACCAAGCGGGAGTTCTGTACGAGCAGTACTTC.

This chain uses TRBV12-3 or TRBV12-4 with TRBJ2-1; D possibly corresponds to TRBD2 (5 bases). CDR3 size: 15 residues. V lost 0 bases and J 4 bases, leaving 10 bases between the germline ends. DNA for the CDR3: TGTGCCAGCAGTTTAGCGGGAGTTCTGTACAATGAGCAGTTCTTC. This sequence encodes CASSLAGVLYNEQFF.

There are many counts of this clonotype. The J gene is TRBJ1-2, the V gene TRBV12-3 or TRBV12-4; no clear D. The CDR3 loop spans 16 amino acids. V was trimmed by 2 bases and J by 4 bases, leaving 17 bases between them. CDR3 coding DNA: TGTGCCAGCAGTTTACGGCCAAGGAGCTCGCTCTATGGCTACACCTTC. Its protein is CASSLRPRSSLYGYTF.

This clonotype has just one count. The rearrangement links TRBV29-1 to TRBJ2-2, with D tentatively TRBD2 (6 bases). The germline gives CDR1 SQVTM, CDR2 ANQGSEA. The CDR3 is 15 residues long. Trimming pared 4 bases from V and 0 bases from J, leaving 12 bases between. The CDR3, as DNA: TGCAGCGTTGTGCCGGGGACTCCGAACACCGGGGAGCTGTTTTTT. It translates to CSVVPGTPNTGELFF.

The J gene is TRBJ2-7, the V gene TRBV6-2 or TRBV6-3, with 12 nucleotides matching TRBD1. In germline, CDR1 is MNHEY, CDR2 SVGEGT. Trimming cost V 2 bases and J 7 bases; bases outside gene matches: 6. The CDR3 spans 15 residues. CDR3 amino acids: CASSYPGQGAGEQYF. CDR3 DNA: TGTGCCAGCAGTTACCCGGGACAGGGGGCCGGGGAGCAGTACTTC.

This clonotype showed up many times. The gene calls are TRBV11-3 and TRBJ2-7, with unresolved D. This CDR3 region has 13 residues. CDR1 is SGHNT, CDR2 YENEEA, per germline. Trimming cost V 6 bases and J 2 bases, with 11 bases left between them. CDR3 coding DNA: TGTGCCAGCAGTACAGCAGCTACCTACGAGCAGTACTTC. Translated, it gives CASSTAATYEQYF.

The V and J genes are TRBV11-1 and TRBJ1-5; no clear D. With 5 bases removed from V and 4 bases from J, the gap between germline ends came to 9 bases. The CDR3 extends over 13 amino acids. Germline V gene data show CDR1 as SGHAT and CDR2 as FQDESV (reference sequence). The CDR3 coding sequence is TGTGCCAGCAGCCAAGGCCCGAATCAGCCCCAGCATTTT. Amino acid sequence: CASSQGPNQPQHF.

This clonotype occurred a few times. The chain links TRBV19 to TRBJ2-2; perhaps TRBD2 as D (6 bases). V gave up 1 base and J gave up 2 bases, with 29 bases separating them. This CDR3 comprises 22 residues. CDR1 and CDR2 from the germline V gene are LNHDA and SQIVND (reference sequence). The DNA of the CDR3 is TGTGCCAGTAGTATAGCGGCACAACTTGGTGGAGGGGCCAAACCAAACACCGGGGAGCTGTTTTTT. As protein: CASSIAAQLGGGAKPNTGELFF.

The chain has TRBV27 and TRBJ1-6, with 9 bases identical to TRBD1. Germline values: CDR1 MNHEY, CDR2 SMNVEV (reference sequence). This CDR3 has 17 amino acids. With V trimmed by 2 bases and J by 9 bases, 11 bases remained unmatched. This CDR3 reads CASSLDGPGQGSSPLHF. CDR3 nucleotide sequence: TGTGCCAGCAGTTTAGACGGACCGGGACAGGGAAGTTCACCCCTCCACTTT.

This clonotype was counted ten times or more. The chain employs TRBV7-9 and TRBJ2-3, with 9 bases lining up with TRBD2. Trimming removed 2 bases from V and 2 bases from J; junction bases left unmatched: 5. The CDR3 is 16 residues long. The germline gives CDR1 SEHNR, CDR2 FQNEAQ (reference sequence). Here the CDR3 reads CASSLRPSGNTDTQYF. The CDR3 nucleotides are TGTGCCAGCAGCTTAAGACCTAGCGGGAACACAGATACGCAGTATTTT.